This T cell receptor (beta chain) was observed in a study of identical twins. A word on this clonotype: Its antigen is not known.

Overall study findings and caveats: High-abundance cord blood beta clonotypes had fewer insertions; memory repertoires showed none. Weaker excess twin sharing was seen among beta out-of-frame sequences.

The cDNA had a unique molecular identifier and a template-switch universal primer site. TCRdb reprocessed the 5' RACE reads via MiXCR and lists one record per CDR3 protein. The data contain about 1.7 million distinct CDR3 sequences, 25% to 35% of them seen just once; the ten biggest clones take up roughly 0.3%. Germline lookup yields CDR1 DFQATT and CDR2 SNEGSKA (reference sequence). Unmatched junction bases numbered 7, after V lost 3 bases and J lost 3 bases. CDR3 length equals 15 residues. The specimen was cord blood. This TCR came from a newborn girl in good health. The chain employs TRBV20-1 and TRBJ2-3; 9 bases align to TRBD1. CDR3 bases: TGCAGTGCTAGCGCCGGGACAGGGAGTACAGATACGCAGTATTTT. Translating gives CSASAGTGSTDTQYF.